What follows are 32 T cell receptor beta chains derived from one specimen sequenced in a study of T cell responses to AZD1222 COVID-19 vaccine. Clones were sequenced by immunoSEQ multiplex PCR, and TCRdb holds only the in-frame ones, with some missing. The sample records about 110,000 clones, more than 75% being singletons. Sequencing used peripheral blood, obtained on day 0 of AZD1222 vaccination. These receptors all stem from an adult in good health.

The chain combines TRBV5-1 with TRBJ1-2; 7 bases map to TRBD1. Trimming removed 3 bases from V and 6 bases from J; junction bases left unmatched: 8. The CDR3 spans 14 residues. CDR1 is SGHRS, CDR2 YFSETQ, per germline. CDR3 sequence reads: CASSSQGGYDGYTF. Written as DNA, the CDR3 is TGCGCCAGCAGCTCCCAGGGGGGGTATGATGGCTACACCTTC.

V usage is TRBV5-4 and J usage is TRBJ1-2; 7 bases map to TRBD1. Germline values: CDR1 SGHNT, CDR2 YYREEE (reference sequence). Trimming at V came to 4 bases and at J to 10 bases, leaving 10 bases not matched to a gene. This CDR3 spans 13 amino acids. CDR3 nucleotide sequence: TGTGCCAGCAGCGCTACGACAGGGACTGACTACACCTTC. Amino acids: CASSATTGTDYTF.

The rearrangement links TRBV29-1 to TRBJ2-7; no definite D call. The CDR3 has 13 amino acids. Germline V gene lookup returns CDR1 SQVTM and CDR2 ANQGSEA. The V and J ends lost 4 bases and 2 bases respectively, with 12 bases between them. The CDR3 coding sequence is TGCAGCGTTGGGAAGGGCCATGCCTACGAGCAGTACTTC. Its protein product is CSVGKGHAYEQYF.

V usage is TRBV7-8 and J usage is TRBJ1-2; D gene ambiguous. The CDR3 is made up of 14 amino acids. Trimming took off 1 base at V and 8 bases at J, with 14 bases between the two ends. CDR1 is SGHVS and CDR2 is FQNEAQ in the germline V gene. The CDR3 sequence is CASSLVTADGGYTF. CDR3 nucleotide sequence: TGTGCCAGCAGCTTAGTAACGGCTGACGGCGGCTACACCTTC.

The V call is TRBV3-1 (or the pseudogene TRBV3-2), the J call TRBJ1-6, with 8 bases fitting TRBD1. The CDR3 runs 15 residues. The ends lost 3 bases at V and 7 bases at J; junction bases unmatched: 5. Germline lookup yields CDR1 LGHDT and CDR2 YNNKEL (reference sequence). In DNA form, the CDR3 reads TGTGCCAGCAGCCAGAGGACAGGGCGAAATTCACCCCTCCACTTT. Protein product: CASSQRTGRNSPLHF.

The J gene is TRBJ1-1, the V gene TRBV30; D perhaps matches TRBD1 (5 bases). Looked up from germline, CDR1 is GTSNPN and CDR2 is SVGIG (reference sequence). The CDR3 contains 14 residues. Trimming left V 2 bases short and J 5 bases short, with 15 bases between. The CDR3 sequence: CAWSSPGRRTEAFF. CDR3 DNA sequence: TGTGCCTGGAGTAGTCCAGGGAGGAGAACTGAAGCTTTCTTT. The entire variable domain, with the rest obtained from reference TRBV30 and TRBJ1-1, is as follows: SQTIHQWPATLVQPVGSPLSLECTVEGTSNPNLYWYRQAAGRGLQLLFYSVGIGQISSEVPQNLSASRPQDRQFILSSKKLLLSDSGFYLCAWSSPGRRTEAFFGQGTRLTVV.

There are a few counts of this clone. V usage is TRBV2 and J usage is TRBJ2-1, with D perhaps matching TRBD2 (6 bases). V was trimmed by 8 bases and J by 9 bases, leaving 23 bases between them. CDR1 is SNHLY and CDR2 is FYNNEI in the germline V gene. This CDR3 region has 15 residues. CDR3 in amino acids: CASQARGHAGSEQFF. CDR3 DNA: TGTGCCAGCCAGGCTCGCGGACACGCGGGGAGTGAGCAGTTCTTC. Looking up the rest from reference TRBV2 and TRBJ2-1 gives the full variable domain: EPEVTQTPSHQVTQMGQEVILRCVPISNHLYFYWYRQILGQKVEFLVSFYNNEISEKSEIFDDQFSVERPDGSNFTLKIRSTKLEDSAMYFCASQARGHAGSEQFFGPGTRLTVL.

The J gene is TRBJ2-1, the V gene TRBV29-1; D unclear. Germline CDR1 and CDR2: SQVTM and ANQGSEA. V lost 7 bases and J lost 7, with 17 bases in between. This CDR3 comprises 13 residues. This chain's CDR3 is CSGHSVELNEQFF. The DNA for the CDR3 is TGCAGCGGGCACTCGGTTGAGTTAAATGAGCAGTTCTTC.

This chain connects TRBV6-5 to TRBJ2-3, with D maybe TRBD2 (5 bases). In germline, CDR1 is MNHEY, CDR2 SVGAGI. The CDR3 spans 15 residues. Trimming pared 2 bases from V and 3 bases from J, leaving 12 bases between. The CDR3: CASSYGFLATDTQYF. The CDR3 nucleotides read TGTGCCAGCAGTTACGGGTTTCTAGCAACAGATACGCAGTATTTT.

The chain combines TRBV7-8 with TRBJ2-5, with 7 bases fitting TRBD2. Germline V lookup: CDR1 SGHVS, CDR2 FQNEAQ. Losses at the gene ends were 1 base for V and 7 bases for J; bases not matched to a gene: 9. This CDR3 has 15 residues. The CDR3 loop is CASSLGRGVQTTQYF. The CDR3 coding sequence is TGTGCCAGCAGCTTAGGTCGGGGGGTTCAAACGACCCAGTACTTC.

CDR3 sequence (DNA): TGTGCCAGCAGCTTACCGGGACTAGCGGGAGTCGGGGAGCTGTTTTTT. Translated, it gives CASSLPGLAGVGELFF. V gene TRBV5-4 combines with J gene TRBJ2-2; 14 positions match TRBD2. The germline V gene encodes CDR1 SGHNT and CDR2 YYREEE (reference sequence). The CDR3 covers 16 residues. Unmatched junction bases numbered 4, after V lost 2 bases and J lost 7 bases.

This chain connects TRBV9 to TRBJ2-7; D is perhaps TRBD2 (6 bases). Trimming removed 2 bases at V and 0 bases at J, with 9 bases between. The CDR3 runs to 14 residues. The germline gives CDR1 SGDLS, CDR2 YYNGEE. The CDR3 sequence: CASSVAGTSYEQYF. The DNA for the CDR3 is TGTGCCAGCAGCGTCGCGGGGACCTCCTACGAGCAGTACTTC. Using reference TRBV9 and TRBJ2-7 for the parts outside the CDR3, the full variable domain is DSGVTQTPKHLITATGQRVTLRCSPRSGDLSVYWYQQSLDQGLQFLIQYYNGEERAKGNILERFSAQQFPDLHSELNLSSLELGDSALYFCASSVAGTSYEQYFGPGTRLTVT.

This clone came up once. V gene TRBV7-2 combines with J gene TRBJ2-3; 10 nucleotides align to TRBD2. The CDR3 contains 19 residues. Germline V gives CDR1 SGHTA, CDR2 FQGNSA. After removal of 5 bases from V and 1 base from J, the junction contained 15 bases not matched to a gene. The CDR3 nucleotides are TGTGCCAGCAGCGTCCACGGTCCTAGCGGGAGAAGGGGCACAGATACGCAGTATTTT. It encodes CASSVHGPSGRRGTDTQYF. Using reference TRBV7-2 and TRBJ2-3 for the parts outside the CDR3, the full variable domain is GAGVSQSPSNKVTEKGKDVELRCDPISGHTALYWYRQSLGQGLEFLIYFQGNSAPDKSGLPSDRFSAERTGGSVSTLTIQRTQQEDSAVYLCASSVHGPSGRRGTDTQYFGPGTRLTVL.

V usage is TRBV12-3 or TRBV12-4 and J usage is TRBJ2-7; tentatively, D is TRBD2 (6 bases). The CDR3 totals 11 residues. Trimming pared 4 bases from V and 6 bases from J, leaving 7 bases between. The DNA for the CDR3 is TGTGCCAGCAGTTCCGGGGGCGAGCAGTACTTC. Translated: CASSSGGEQYF.

The gene calls are TRBV28 and TRBJ1-1; the match to TRBD1 covers 8 bases. The CDR3 totals 15 residues. Per the germline V gene, CDR1 is MDHEN and CDR2 is SYDVKM. Trimming removed 5 bases from V and 4 bases from J; junction bases left unmatched: 9. The CDR3 nucleotides are TGTGCCAGCAGTACCGGACAGGGATGGGGCACTGAAGCTTTCTTT. The encoded protein is CASSTGQGWGTEAFF.

The chain recombines TRBV28 with TRBJ1-1; 7 nucleotides agree with TRBD1. V lost 9 bases to trimming and J lost 1 base; unmatched junction nucleotides: 5. This CDR3 has 13 amino acids. The germline CDR1 and CDR2 sequences are MDHEN and SYDVKM. As DNA, the CDR3 is TGTGCCAGTCAGGGACAGAAGAACACTGAAGCTTTCTTT. It is translated as CASQGQKNTEAFF.

The chain combines TRBV10-3 with TRBJ2-7; D might be TRBD2 (6 bases). Germline V gives CDR1 ENHRY, CDR2 SYGVKD. This CDR3 has 14 residues. V gave up 8 bases and J gave up 9 bases, with 23 bases separating them. This chain's CDR3 is CAIAAVPSAEGQYF. The CDR3 bases are TGTGCCATCGCAGCGGTCCCTAGCGCCGAGGGGCAGTACTTC.

The V call is TRBV28, the J call TRBJ2-5, with unresolved D. CDR3 size: 13 residues. V lost 6 bases, J lost 1 base, and 9 bases lay in between. Looked up from germline, CDR1 is MDHEN and CDR2 is SYDVKM. CDR3 sequence: CASSWVLQETQYF. The DNA of the CDR3 is TGTGCCAGCAGCTGGGTCCTCCAAGAGACCCAGTACTTC.

The genes are TRBV19 and TRBJ2-1, with 13 positions matching TRBD2. There are 15 residues in the CDR3. Germline CDR1 reads LNHDA; CDR2 reads SQIVND (reference sequence). V was clipped by 5 bases and J by 6 bases; unmatched bases: 4. CDR3 sequence reads: CASSSRTSGSNEQFF. The CDR3 DNA follows: TGTGCCAGTAGTTCGCGGACTAGCGGGAGCAATGAGCAGTTCTTC.

The chain links TRBV28 to TRBJ2-6; TRBD1 is a possible D gene (6 bases). Germline V gene data show CDR1 as MDHEN and CDR2 as SYDVKM. Trimming took off 6 bases at V and 0 bases at J, with 9 bases between the two ends. CDR3 size: 15 residues. CDR3 sequence: CASRTGSSGANVLTF. As DNA, the CDR3 is TGTGCCAGCAGAACAGGGAGCTCTGGGGCCAACGTCCTGACTTTC.

This chain uses TRBV7-9 with TRBJ2-7; TRBD1 might be the D (5 bases). V dropped 4 bases and J dropped 7 bases, with 8 bases sitting between them. Germline V gives CDR1 SEHNR, CDR2 FQNEAQ (reference sequence). The CDR3 length is 11 residues. CDR3 amino acids: CASSYQGEQYF. Here the CDR3 DNA reads TGTGCCAGCAGCTACCAGGGAGAGCAGTACTTC.

This chain uses TRBV6-6 with TRBJ1-5; maybe TRBD1 (5 bases). V shed 2 bases and J shed 8 bases, with 13 bases lying between them. Germline assignment: CDR1 MNHNY and CDR2 SVGAGI (reference sequence). CDR3 length equals 14 residues. This chain's CDR3 is CASSYPGVGEPQHF. In nucleotides, the CDR3 is TGTGCCAGCAGTTACCCGGGGGTGGGGGAGCCCCAGCATTTT.

This clone came up once. CDR3 in DNA: TGCGCCAGCAGCTTGGTAGGAGTTAAGGCAGATACGCAGTATTTT. It encodes CASSLVGVKADTQYF. The chain couples TRBV5-1 to TRBJ2-3; D remains unclear. The V end lost 0 bases, the J end lost 4 bases, and 12 bases lay between the germline ends. This CDR3 has 15 residues. Germline V gene sequence: CDR1 SGHRS, CDR2 YFSETQ.

The chain has TRBV27 and TRBJ2-1, with TRBD2 identical over 12 bases. Trimming cost V 5 bases and J 7 bases; bases outside gene matches: 3. Germline assignment: CDR1 MNHEY and CDR2 SMNVEV (reference sequence). The CDR3 loop spans 14 amino acids. The CDR3 here is CASSAGTSGNEQFF. The CDR3 region has the DNA TGTGCCAGCAGTGCCGGGACTAGCGGGAATGAGCAGTTCTTC.

The chain joins TRBV19 to TRBJ2-7; 9 positions agree with TRBD2. CDR1 is LNHDA, CDR2 SQIVND, per germline (reference sequence). There are 14 residues in the CDR3. V shed 6 bases, J shed 4 bases, and the junction held 7 bases outside the gene matches. The CDR3 spells CASRKTSGRYEQYF. The CDR3 DNA reads TGTGCCAGTAGGAAGACTAGCGGACGGTACGAGCAGTACTTC.

V usage is TRBV28 and J usage is TRBJ2-2; D may be TRBD2 (7 bases). This CDR3 has 14 residues. Germline V gene sequence: CDR1 MDHEN, CDR2 SYDVKM. Trimming stripped 3 bases from V and 5 bases from J, with 10 bases between. The CDR3 protein is CASSFGGLTGELFF. Written as DNA, the CDR3 is TGTGCCAGCAGTTTCGGGGGGCTTACCGGGGAGCTGTTTTTT.

The rearrangement uses TRBV11-1 and TRBJ1-2; 7 bases are a match to TRBD1. Germline lookup yields CDR1 SGHAT and CDR2 FQDESV (reference sequence). The CDR3 is 15 amino acids. J lost 2 bases, V lost 5 bases, and 8 bases had no gene match. The CDR3 DNA follows: TGTGCCAGCAGCGGAGGGGACAGCTTAAACTATGGCTACACCTTC. As protein: CASSGGDSLNYGYTF.

The chain links TRBV5-1 to TRBJ2-3, with 7 positions matching TRBD2. The germline V gene encodes CDR1 SGHRS and CDR2 YFSETQ. V gave up 4 bases and J gave up 4 bases; unmatched junction bases: 6. This CDR3 has 14 amino acids. The CDR3 spells CASSAGLVSDTQYF. CDR3 DNA: TGCGCCAGCAGCGCCGGACTAGTTTCAGATACGCAGTATTTT.

The chain uses TRBV4-2 and TRBJ2-7, with D maybe TRBD2 (6 bases). CDR3 length: 15 amino acids. V dropped 6 bases and J dropped 3 bases, with 18 bases sitting between them. CDR1 LGHNA and CDR2 YNFKEQ come from the germline V gene. The CDR3 loop reads CASREFEGGFYEQYF. For the CDR3, the DNA is TGTGCCAGCAGAGAATTTGAGGGAGGTTTCTACGAGCAGTACTTC.

V gene TRBV6-2 or TRBV6-3 combines with J gene TRBJ1-2; no clear D gene. Per germline, CDR1 MNHEY and CDR2 SVGEGT. The CDR3 loop spans 12 amino acids. Trimming took 3 bases from V and 6 from J, leaving 8 bases between them. The CDR3 DNA reads TGTGCCAGCAGTTATAGAGGCGATGGCTACACCTTC. This sequence encodes CASSYRGDGYTF.

This clone was observed a few times. The V gene is TRBV19, the J gene TRBJ2-1, with D possibly TRBD1 on 5 matching bases. V dropped 3 bases and J dropped 1 base, with 10 bases sitting between them. CDR1 is LNHDA and CDR2 is SQIVND in the germline V gene (reference sequence). The CDR3 covers 15 residues. CDR3 in DNA: TGTGCCAGTAGTATGGACATTGTTTCCTACAATGAGCAGTTCTTC. It is translated as CASSMDIVSYNEQFF.

The chain combines TRBV29-1 with TRBJ2-1; TRBD2 aligns across 11 bases. V lost 5 bases, J lost 7 bases, and 10 bases stayed unmatched. The CDR3 sequence is 15 residues long. Germline lookup yields CDR1 SQVTM and CDR2 ANQGSEA. CDR3: CSVSILAGESNEQFF. The DNA for the CDR3 is TGCAGCGTTTCGATACTAGCGGGAGAGTCGAATGAGCAGTTCTTC.